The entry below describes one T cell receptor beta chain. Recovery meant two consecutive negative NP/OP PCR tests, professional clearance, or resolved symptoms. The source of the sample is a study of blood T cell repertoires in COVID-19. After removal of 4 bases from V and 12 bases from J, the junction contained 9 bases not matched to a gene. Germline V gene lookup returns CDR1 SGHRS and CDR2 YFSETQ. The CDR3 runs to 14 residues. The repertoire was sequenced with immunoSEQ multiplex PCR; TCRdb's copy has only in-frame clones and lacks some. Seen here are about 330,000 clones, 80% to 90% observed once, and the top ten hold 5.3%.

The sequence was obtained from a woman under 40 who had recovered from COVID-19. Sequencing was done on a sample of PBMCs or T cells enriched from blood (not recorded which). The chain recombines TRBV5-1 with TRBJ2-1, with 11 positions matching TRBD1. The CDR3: CASSSRDRGFGQFF. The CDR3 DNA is TGCGCCAGCAGCAGCCGGGACAGGGGGTTTGGGCAGTTCTTC.